This T cell receptor beta chain was sequenced during a study of blood T cell repertoires in COVID-19. CDR1 is ENHRY and CDR2 is SYGVKD in the germline V gene. V lost 2 bases, J lost 2 bases, and 9 bases lay in between. CDR3 length: 14 residues. Some clones are missing from TCRdb's copy, which holds only in-frame ones; the method was immunoSEQ multiplex PCR. The data show 150,000 to 200,000 clones, about nine tenths seen once. Sequenced sample: peripheral blood. The source of this sequence is a man aged 35 to 55 with acute or convalescent COVID-19. This chain links TRBV10-3 with TRBJ1-2; D call uncertain. This chain's CDR3 is CAISEGPVNYGYTF. Here the CDR3 DNA reads TGTGCCATCAGTGAGGGTCCGGTCAACTATGGCTACACCTTC.